The clone carrying this T cell receptor (beta chain) was counted a few times. Germline V gene lookup returns CDR1 LGHNA and CDR2 YNFKEQ. V shed 4 bases, J shed 2 bases, and the junction held 24 bases outside the gene matches. There are 22 residues in the CDR3. As it was prepared, the TCRbeta library received unique molecular identifiers. TCRdb recomputed calls from the PCR reads with MiXCR, one row per CDR3 protein. Among fewer than 85,000 distinct CDR3 sequences listed, approximately 14% were seen once. This specimen comes from a study of T-cell reconstitution after alpha-beta-depleted transplantation in children.

This TCR derives from a male patient between 2 and 10 years old who had a stem cell transplant for acute lymphoblastic leukemia, so the T cells may come from the graft donor. The chain joins TRBV4-2 to TRBJ2-7; 12 bases align to TRBD1. The material sequenced was PBMCs, mostly from graft donor cells, taken 180 days after TCRalphabeta/CD19-depleted stem cell transplant. The CDR3 reads CASSLPLGRDRGRPVNPYEQYF. CDR3 DNA sequence: TGTGCCAGCAGCCTGCCACTCGGCCGGGACAGGGGGCGCCCGGTCAACCCCTACGAGCAGTACTTC.